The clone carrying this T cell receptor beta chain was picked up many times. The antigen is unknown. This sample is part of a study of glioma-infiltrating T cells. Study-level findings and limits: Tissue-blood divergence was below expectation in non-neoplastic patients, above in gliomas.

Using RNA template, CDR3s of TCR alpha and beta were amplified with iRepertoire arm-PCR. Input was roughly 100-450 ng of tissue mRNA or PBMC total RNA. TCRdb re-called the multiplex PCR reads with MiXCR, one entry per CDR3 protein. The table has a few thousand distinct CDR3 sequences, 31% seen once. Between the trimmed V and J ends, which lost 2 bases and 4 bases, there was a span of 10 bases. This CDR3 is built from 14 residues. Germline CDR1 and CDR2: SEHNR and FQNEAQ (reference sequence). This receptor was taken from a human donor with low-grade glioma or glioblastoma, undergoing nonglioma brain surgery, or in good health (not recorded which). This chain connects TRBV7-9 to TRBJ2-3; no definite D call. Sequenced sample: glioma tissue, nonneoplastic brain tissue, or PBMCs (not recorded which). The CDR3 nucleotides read TGTGCCAGCAGCTTATCGGCAGCTTCAGATACGCAGTATTTT. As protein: CASSLSAASDTQYF. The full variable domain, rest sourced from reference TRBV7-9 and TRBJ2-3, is DTGVSQNPRHKITKRGQNVTFRCDPISEHNRLYWYRQTLGQGPEFLTYFQNEAQLEKSRLLSDRFSAERPKGSFSTLEIQRTEQGDSAMYLCASSLSAASDTQYFGPGTRLTVL.